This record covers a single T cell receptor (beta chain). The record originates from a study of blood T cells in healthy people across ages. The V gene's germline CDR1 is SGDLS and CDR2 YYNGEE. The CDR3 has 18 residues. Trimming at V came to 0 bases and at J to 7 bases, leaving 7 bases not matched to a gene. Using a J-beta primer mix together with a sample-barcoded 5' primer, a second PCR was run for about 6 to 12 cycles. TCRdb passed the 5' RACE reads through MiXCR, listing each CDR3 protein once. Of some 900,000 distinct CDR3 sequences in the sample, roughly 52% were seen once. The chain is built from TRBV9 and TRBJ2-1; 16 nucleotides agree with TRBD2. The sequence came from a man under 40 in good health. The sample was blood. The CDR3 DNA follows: TGTGCCAGCAGCGTAGAGGGACTAGCGGGGGGGCCACCTAATGAGCAGTTCTTC. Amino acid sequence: CASSVEGLAGGPPNEQFF.